This TCR beta chain was found in a study of blood T cell repertoires in COVID-19 (dated by TCRdb to 2020 to 2022). About the study as a whole: Samples covering the acute and convalescent phases of COVID-19 were provided by collaborators in the United States, Italy and Spain. Subjects who had been exposed to COVID-19, were actively infected with it, or had recovered from it provided the deeply sampled blood TCRbeta repertoires that made up the dataset. The samples were drawn from the first 160 participants of the ongoing ImmuneRACE study and from 950 to 1,500 subjects provided by 6 global collaborators. The prospective study material was composed of cDNA or gDNA derived from T cells, B-cell-depleted T cells, or PBMCs. Nearly every sample came with metadata listing a de-identified subject ID, COVID-19 status, age in years and sex. A freely available public database, intended as a resource for researchers studying the immune response to SARS-CoV-2, is where the repertoires were released. Where HLA class I and class II types were available, the types were taken from metadata supplied by the sample provider, not from assay-based typing.

Whole blood was collected in K2EDTA tubes by collaborating institutions according to the institutions' own protocols. Collaborator samples were shipped for TCRbeta analysis as frozen whole blood, isolated PBMCs, or DNA extracted from either sample type. Overall results and qualifications from the work: How much clinical and demographic metadata was included differed by source and by participant, and the metadata was provided uncurated.

Details on this clone: It has no known antigen specificity. Within one base of it there is no much larger clone, and no base qualities were kept.

The immunoSEQ Assay, a bias-controlled multiplex PCR, was used to amplify TCRbeta CDR3 regions from genomic DNA. Per the authors' processing: The number of nucleated cells in each sample was estimated by amplification of reference gene primers within the assay. To quantify the absolute abundance of each unique TCRbeta CDR3 rearrangement, sequence reads were collapsed and filtered. For each sample, productive Simpson clonality was calculated as the square root of Simpson's diversity index across productive rearrangements. Entries here come from immuneACCESS through TCRdb and include only in-frame sequences with V and J called. Some clones fail to appear in such tables; in the studies checked, an unresolved V gene covers under half of the shortfall, and the cause of the remainder is unknown. The DNA gave D and trimming, while V, J and clone size come from that table. Here the sample has about 270,000 clones; approximately 81% occur a single time. The biggest ten clones account for around 2.9% of the sample.

According to the germline V gene, CDR1 reads SGHTA and CDR2 reads FQGNSA. The CDR3 goes from the cysteine to the phenylalanine over 14 residues. The read is trimmed to its CDR3 DNA, 42 bases read in frame from base 1. V and J are truncated by 7 bases and 2 bases respectively, leaving an intervening sequence of 15 bases. The receptor comes from a woman aged 55-69 years with active or convalescent COVID-19. The rearrangement joined TRBV7-2 to TRBJ2-7; too little of a D gene remains to name it. The sample taken for sequencing was peripheral blood. The nucleotides are TGTGCCAGCAAGACACCGACGGAAGCCTACGAGCAGTACTTC. Its coded protein is CASKTPTEAYEQYF.